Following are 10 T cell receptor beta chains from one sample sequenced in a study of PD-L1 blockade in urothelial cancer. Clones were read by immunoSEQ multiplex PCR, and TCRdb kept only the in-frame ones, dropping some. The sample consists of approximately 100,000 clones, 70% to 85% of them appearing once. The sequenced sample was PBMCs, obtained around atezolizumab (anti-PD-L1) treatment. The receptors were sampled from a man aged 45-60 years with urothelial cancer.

The CDR3 DNA follows: TGCGCCAGCAGCTTGATTCTGGCGGGAGGGCGTAATGAGCAGTTCTTC. It yields the protein CASSLILAGGRNEQFF. This chain uses TRBV5-1 with TRBJ2-1; 9 nucleotides match TRBD2. Germline assignment: CDR1 SGHRS and CDR2 YFSETQ. J lost 7 bases, V lost 1 base, and 9 bases had no gene match. This CDR3 comprises 16 residues.

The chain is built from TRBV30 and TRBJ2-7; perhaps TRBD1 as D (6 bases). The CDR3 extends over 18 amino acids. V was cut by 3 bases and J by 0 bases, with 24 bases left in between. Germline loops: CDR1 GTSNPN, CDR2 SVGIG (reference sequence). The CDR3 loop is CAWRVDTGTSKGSYEQYF. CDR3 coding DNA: TGTGCCTGGAGGGTCGATACCGGGACATCGAAGGGCTCCTACGAGCAGTACTTC.

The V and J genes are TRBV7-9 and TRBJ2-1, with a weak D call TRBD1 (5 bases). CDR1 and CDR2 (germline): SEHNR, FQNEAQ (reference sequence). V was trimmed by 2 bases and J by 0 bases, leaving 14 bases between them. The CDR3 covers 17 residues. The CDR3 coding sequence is TGTGCCAGCAGCTTAAGCACAGGCAGAAGCTCCTACAATGAGCAGTTCTTC. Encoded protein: CASSLSTGRSSYNEQFF.

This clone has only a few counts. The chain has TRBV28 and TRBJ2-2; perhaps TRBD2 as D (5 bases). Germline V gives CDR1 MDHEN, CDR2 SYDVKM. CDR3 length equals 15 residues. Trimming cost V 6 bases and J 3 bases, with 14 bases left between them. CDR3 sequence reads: CASSPVRVDTGELFF. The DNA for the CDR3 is TGTGCCAGCAGCCCGGTGAGGGTGGACACCGGGGAGCTGTTTTTT. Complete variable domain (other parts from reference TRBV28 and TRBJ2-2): DVKVTQSSRYLVKRTGEKVFLECVQDMDHENMFWYRQDPGLGLRLIYFSYDVKMKEKGDIPEGYSVSREKKERFSLILESASTNQTSMYLCASSPVRVDTGELFFGEGSRLTVL.

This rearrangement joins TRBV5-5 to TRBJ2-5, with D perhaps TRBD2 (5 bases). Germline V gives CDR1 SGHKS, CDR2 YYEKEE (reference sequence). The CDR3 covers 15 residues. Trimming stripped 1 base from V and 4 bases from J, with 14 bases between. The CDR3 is CASSLYSGGVETQYF. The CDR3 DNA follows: TGTGCCAGCAGCTTGTATTCAGGAGGTGTAGAGACCCAGTACTTC.

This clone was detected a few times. Written as DNA, the CDR3 is TGTGCCAGTAGTAACAGGGGACGGTTGTCTGAAGCTTTCTTT. Translating gives CASSNRGRLSEAFF. The V call is TRBV19, the J call TRBJ1-1; 7 bases map to TRBD1. Germline V gene lookup returns CDR1 LNHDA and CDR2 SQIVND (reference sequence). The CDR3 sequence is 14 residues long. Losses at the gene ends were 4 bases for V and 6 bases for J; bases not matched to a gene: 8.

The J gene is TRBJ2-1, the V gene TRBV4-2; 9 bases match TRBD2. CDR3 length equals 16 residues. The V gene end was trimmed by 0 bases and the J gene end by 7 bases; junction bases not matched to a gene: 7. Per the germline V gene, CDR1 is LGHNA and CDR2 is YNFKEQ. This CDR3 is CASSQDVRTSANEQFF. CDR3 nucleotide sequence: TGTGCCAGCAGCCAAGATGTGCGGACTAGCGCGAATGAGCAGTTCTTC.

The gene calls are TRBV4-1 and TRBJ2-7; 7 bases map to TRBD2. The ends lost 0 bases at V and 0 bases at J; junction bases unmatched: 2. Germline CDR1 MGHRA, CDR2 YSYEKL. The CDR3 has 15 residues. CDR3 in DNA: TGCGCCAGCAGCCAAGAGGGGGGGAACTCCTACGAGCAGTACTTC. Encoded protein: CASSQEGGNSYEQYF.

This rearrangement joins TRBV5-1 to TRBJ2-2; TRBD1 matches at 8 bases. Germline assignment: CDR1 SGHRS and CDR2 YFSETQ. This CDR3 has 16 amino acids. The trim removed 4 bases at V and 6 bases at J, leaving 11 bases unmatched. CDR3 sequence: CASSPFSQGAAGELFF. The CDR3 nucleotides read TGCGCCAGCAGCCCTTTTTCGCAGGGGGCGGCCGGGGAGCTGTTTTTT.

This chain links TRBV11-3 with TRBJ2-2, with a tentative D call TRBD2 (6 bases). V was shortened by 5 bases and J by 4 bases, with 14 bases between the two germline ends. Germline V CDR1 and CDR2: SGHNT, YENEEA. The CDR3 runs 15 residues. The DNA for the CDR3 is TGTGCCAGCAGCGCCGGAGGGGTCCGCACCGGGGAGCTGTTTTTT. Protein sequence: CASSAGGVRTGELFF.